This T cell receptor beta chain was observed in a study of blood T cell repertoires in COVID-19 (TCRdb year 2020). Broadly, across the study: Samples from collaborators originated in the United States, Italy and Spain and spanned both the acute and convalescent phases of COVID-19. The material from the prospective study consisted of cDNA or gDNA derived from T cells, B-cell-depleted T cells, or PBMCs. The dataset comprised deeply sampled blood TCRbeta repertoires from subjects exposed to, actively infected with, or recovered from COVID-19. The repertoires were released in a freely available public database meant as a resource for research on the immune response to SARS-CoV-2. Samples were obtained from the ongoing ImmuneRACE study (first 160 participants) and from over 1,000 subjects provided by 6 global collaborators. The sample metadata nearly always contained a de-identified subject ID, COVID-19 status, age in years and sex. Where available, HLA class I and class II types were taken from metadata supplied by the sample provider and were not determined by assay-based typing.

TCRbeta CDR3 regions were amplified from genomic DNA using the immunoSEQ Assay, a bias-controlled multiplex PCR. In the original analysis: The number of nucleated cells in each sample was estimated by amplification of reference gene primers within the assay. To quantify the absolute abundance of each unique TCRbeta CDR3 rearrangement, sequence reads were collapsed and filtered. Productive Simpson clonality was computed per sample as the square root of Simpson's diversity index over productive rearrangements. The table was pulled from immuneACCESS by TCRdb, which kept in-frame rearrangements only. Such tables lose some clones; where checked, under half of the loss comes from unresolved V genes, and the rest has no known cause. V, J and clone size derive from that table, while D and trimming were established from the DNA sequence. Recorded for this sample are 25,000 to 30,000 clones; over 70% of them occurred a single time. Together, the top ten hold 15% to 20% of the sample.

In regard to this clone: The clone's antigen remains unknown. No base quality information exists; no much larger clone differs at one position.

Study-wide conclusions, independent of this receptor: Clinical and demographic metadata were provided uncurated, with the amount varying by source and participant.

V loses 0 bases, J loses 1 base, and the germline ends lie 4 bases apart. The CDR3 has 14 amino acids, counting the end cysteine and phenylalanine. Of the read, only the CDR3 DNA is kept; its 42 bases are in frame from base 1. Looking up the germline V gene yields CDR1 SGHRS and CDR2 YFSETQ. Whole blood was collected in K2EDTA tubes by collaborating institutions according to the institutions' own protocols. For TCRbeta analysis, collaborators shipped samples in one of three forms: frozen whole blood, isolated PBMCs, or DNA extracted from either of those sample types. This receptor was obtained from a man in his 70s with active COVID-19. The chain couples TRBV5-1 to TRBJ2-2; the D gene cannot be named for sure. The sequenced material came from peripheral blood. The CDR3 region: CASSLELNTGELFF. The DNA is TGCGCCAGCAGCTTGGAACTGAACACCGGGGAGCTGTTTTTT.